Included here is one TCR beta chain sequence, with context. The authors ran a second PCR of about 6 to 11 cycles using a sample-barcoded 5' primer and a J-beta primer mix. TCRdb reprocessed the 5' RACE reads with MiXCR, giving one entry per CDR3 protein. Found here are approximately 1,000,000 distinct CDR3 sequences, more than 35% of them singletons; the top ten hold approximately 17%. The data stem from a study of blood T cells in healthy people across ages. Background on the study: Template switching caught about one barcoded beta molecule for each two T cells.

Germline lookup yields CDR1 DFQATT and CDR2 SNEGSKA (reference sequence). Deletions cut 2 bases from V and 5 bases from J, with 9 bases between. The CDR3 is made up of 12 amino acids. The clonotype was recovered from a woman aged 60-75 years in good health. The J gene is TRBJ1-2, the V gene TRBV20-1; D is ambiguous. The specimen sequenced was blood. CDR3 loop: CSARPRLYGYTF. The CDR3 region has the DNA TGCAGTGCTAGACCCCGGTTGTATGGCTACACCTTC.